The 13 T cell receptor beta chains below were found in one sample sequenced in a study of blood T cell repertoires in COVID-19. Using immunoSEQ multiplex PCR, the repertoire was profiled, and TCRdb retains in-frame clones only, with some absent. The sample includes about 360,000 clones, roughly 90% of them seen just once. The sequencing sample was made of peripheral blood. Receptors were obtained from a woman aged 55-75 years with COVID-19, enrolled during active disease.

The V and J genes are TRBV29-1 and TRBJ1-2; no definite D call. The germline CDR1 and CDR2 sequences are SQVTM and ANQGSEA. This CDR3 has 12 residues. Trimming shortened V by 3 bases and J by 5 bases, and 10 bases separated the two germline ends. In DNA, the CDR3 is TGCAGCGTTGACTCCCGTGCGTATGGCTACACCTTC. Translation: CSVDSRAYGYTF.

This clone was seen just once. V and J are TRBV30 and TRBJ1-4; D not certain. The germline CDR1 and CDR2 sequences are GTSNPN and SVGIG (reference sequence). The CDR3 has 12 amino acids. Trimming removed 3 bases from V and 6 bases from J, with 8 bases in between. The CDR3 DNA sequence: TGTGCCTGGAGGAGGGAATATGAAAAACTGTTTTTT. As protein: CAWRREYEKLFF.

The chain is built from TRBV27 and TRBJ1-2, with D possibly being TRBD1 (5 bases). The V end was cut by 5 bases, the J end by 7 bases, with 14 bases between. Germline lookup yields CDR1 MNHEY and CDR2 SMNVEV (reference sequence). CDR3 length: 13 residues. CDR3 DNA: TGTGCCAGCAGTCTACGGGGGATAGGTGGCTACACCTTC. Its translation is CASSLRGIGGYTF.

This CDR3 is CAISDRTVRYEQYF. In DNA, the CDR3 is TGTGCCATCAGTGACCGAACAGTTCGCTACGAGCAGTACTTC. V gene TRBV10-3 combines with J gene TRBJ2-7, with D unclear. The CDR3 extends over 14 amino acids. V was clipped by 3 bases and J by 3 bases, with 12 bases between them. Germline V gene data show CDR1 as ENHRY and CDR2 as SYGVKD.

The chain combines TRBV27 with TRBJ1-4; TRBD1 might be the D (5 bases). Germline V CDR1 and CDR2: MNHEY, SMNVEV (reference sequence). Trimming shortened V by 6 bases and J by 6 bases, and 14 bases separated the two germline ends. The CDR3 covers 14 residues. DNA for the CDR3: TGTGCCAGCAGAGGGGCTTATTCATATGAAAAACTGTTTTTT. Encoded protein: CASRGAYSYEKLFF.

The rearrangement links TRBV6-5 to TRBJ2-7, with a possible D match to TRBD2 (5 bases). The germline CDR1 and CDR2 sequences are MNHEY and SVGAGI. Trimming cost V 2 bases and J 3 bases, with 11 bases left between them. This CDR3 region has 14 residues. This CDR3 reads CASSYLASFYEQYF. The DNA for the CDR3 is TGTGCCAGCAGTTACCTGGCTAGCTTCTACGAGCAGTACTTC.

The chain couples TRBV5-1 to TRBJ2-1; 8 bases fit TRBD2. Germline loops: CDR1 SGHRS, CDR2 YFSETQ. The ends lost 6 bases at V and 13 bases at J; junction bases unmatched: 15. This CDR3 comprises 14 residues. The CDR3 bases are TGCGCCAGCACCTATGGGGATGTAGCGGGGAATCAGTTCTTC. Protein product: CASTYGDVAGNQFF.

This chain connects TRBV20-1 to TRBJ2-1; 10 nucleotides line up with TRBD2. Germline CDR1 and CDR2: DFQATT and SNEGSKA (reference sequence). The V gene end was trimmed by 3 bases and the J gene end by 4 bases; junction bases not matched to a gene: 6. This CDR3 contains 15 residues. The CDR3 reads CSASPLAGGYNEQFF. CDR3 DNA sequence: TGCAGTGCTAGTCCGTTAGCGGGGGGATACAATGAGCAGTTCTTC.

As to this clone: The junction shows a germline mismatch at one end, possibly a read error. The rearrangement links TRBV5-4 to TRBJ1-1; 9 bases fit TRBD1. The CDR3 has 13 residues. Germline V gives CDR1 SGHNT, CDR2 YYREEE (reference sequence). The DNA for the CDR3 is TGTGCCAGCACCTTGGGACAGGGCACTGAAGCTTTCTTT. Translated, it gives CASTLGQGTEAFF. Supplemented by reference TRBV5-4 and TRBJ1-1, the full variable domain reads ETGVTQSPTHLIKTRGQQVTLRCSSQSGHNTVSWYQQALGQGPQFIFQYYREEENGRGNFPPRFSGLQFPNYSSELNVNALELDDSALYLCASTLGQGTEAFFGQGTRLTVV.

The chain uses TRBV6-1 and TRBJ2-5; weak D call: TRBD1 (5 bases). V lost 0 bases and J 4 bases, leaving 9 bases between the germline ends. Germline V gene data show CDR1 as MNHNS and CDR2 as SASEGT. CDR3 length equals 14 residues. The DNA for the CDR3 is TGTGCCAGCAGTGAAGCATGGGGCACAGAGACCCAGTACTTC. Amino acids: CASSEAWGTETQYF.

This clone has just one count. J is TRBJ2-3 and V is TRBV9, with D possibly matching TRBD1 (6 bases). V was clipped by 2 bases and J by 4 bases, with 8 bases between them. Germline CDR1 SGDLS, CDR2 YYNGEE. This CDR3 is 13 amino acids long. The CDR3 reads CASSVQGSDTQYF. CDR3 sequence (DNA): TGTGCCAGCAGCGTCCAGGGGTCAGATACGCAGTATTTT.

This sequence joins TRBV25-1 and TRBJ2-3; maybe TRBD1 (6 bases). The germline gives CDR1 MGHDK, CDR2 SYGVNS. CDR3 length: 16 amino acids. V was shortened by 0 bases and J by 3 bases, with 13 bases between the two germline ends. The CDR3 sequence is CASSEYLGAGTDTQYF. In DNA, the CDR3 is TGTGCCAGCAGTGAATACTTGGGGGCTGGGACAGATACGCAGTATTTT.

This clone was found a few times. Additional DNA sequences in this sample encode the identical CDR3. V and J are TRBV27 and TRBJ1-2; D ambiguous. The V end lost 6 bases, the J end lost 0 bases, and 8 bases lay between the germline ends. Germline CDR1 is MNHEY and CDR2 is SMNVEV (reference sequence). The CDR3 has 13 residues. The CDR3 loop is CASSSTANYGYTF. CDR3 sequence (DNA): TGTGCCAGCAGCTCTACAGCTAACTATGGCTACACCTTC.